The 32 T cell receptor beta chains given below trace back to one sample, sequenced in a study of blood T cell repertoires in COVID-19. Repertoires were generated with immunoSEQ multiplex PCR, while TCRdb's copy carries only in-frame clones and drops some. The data show about 150,000 clones, 65% to 90% seen once. The specimen was peripheral blood. The receptors derive from a woman aged 60-70 years with COVID-19, enrolled during active disease.

The genes are TRBV30 and TRBJ1-1; 7 nucleotides align to TRBD1. Germline V gives CDR1 GTSNPN, CDR2 SVGIG (reference sequence). The CDR3 extends over 14 amino acids. J was trimmed by 4 bases and V by 4 bases; bases with no gene match: 9. The CDR3 protein is CAWTIDRVSTEAFF. In DNA, the CDR3 is TGTGCCTGGACCATAGACAGGGTCAGCACTGAAGCTTTCTTT.

This CDR3 reads CASSQDRSGSPLHF. CDR3 DNA sequence: TGTGCCAGCAGCCAAGATCGATCAGGATCACCCCTCCACTTT. The chain has TRBV3-1 (or the pseudogene TRBV3-2) and TRBJ1-6; D call uncertain. Germline V CDR1 and CDR2: LGHDT, YNNKEL (reference sequence). V lost 0 bases and J lost 10, with 10 bases in between. The CDR3 has 14 amino acids.

The V gene is TRBV6-2 or TRBV6-3, the J gene TRBJ2-7, with 9 bases fitting TRBD1. V shed 4 bases and J 1 base; nucleotides not matched to a gene: 8. There are 16 residues in the CDR3. Germline assignment: CDR1 MNHEY and CDR2 SVGEGT. As DNA, the CDR3 is TGTGCCAGCAGTTCCCATGCCGGGACAGGGTCCTACGAGCAGTACTTC. The encoded protein is CASSSHAGTGSYEQYF.

The V call is TRBV10-3, the J call TRBJ1-1; a possible D gene is TRBD1 (5 bases). The V end lost 2 bases, the J end lost 1 base, and 14 bases lay between the germline ends. CDR3 size: 16 residues. CDR1 and CDR2 (germline): ENHRY, SYGVKD. The CDR3 reads CAISEKGRAGNTEAFF. CDR3 DNA sequence: TGTGCCATCAGTGAGAAGGGGAGGGCGGGGAACACTGAAGCTTTCTTT.

This clone was seen a handful of times. This sequence joins TRBV18 and TRBJ2-5; the match to TRBD2 covers 9 bases. The ends lost 3 bases at V and 5 bases at J; junction bases unmatched: 22. This CDR3 region has 20 residues. Germline V gene lookup returns CDR1 KGHSH and CDR2 LQKENI. The CDR3 DNA reads as TGTGCCAGCTCACCGATACTCGGGACTAGCCCTAGAATGTCCTCGGAGACCCAGTACTTC. Amino acid sequence: CASSPILGTSPRMSSETQYF.

The rearrangement uses TRBV2 and TRBJ1-1; maybe TRBD1 (6 bases). This CDR3 comprises 14 residues. The germline V gene encodes CDR1 SNHLY and CDR2 FYNNEI. V was trimmed by 8 bases and J by 5 bases, leaving 18 bases between them. The chain's CDR3 is CASHEGGAETEAFF. The CDR3, as DNA: TGTGCCAGCCACGAAGGGGGGGCAGAGACTGAAGCTTTCTTT.

This chain links TRBV6-1 with TRBJ1-3; D perhaps matches TRBD1 (6 bases). From germline, CDR1 is MNHNS and CDR2 SASEGT. Trimming took 4 bases from V and 4 from J, leaving 17 bases between them. The CDR3 runs to 16 residues. The DNA for the CDR3 is TGTGCCAGCAGTGGGACGACAGGTCACCCCGGAAACACCATATATTTT. This encodes CASSGTTGHPGNTIYF.

This chain connects TRBV7-2 to TRBJ2-3; no clear D. This CDR3 spans 12 amino acids. The V end lost 4 bases, the J end lost 1 base, and 3 bases lay between the germline ends. CDR1 is SGHTA, CDR2 FQGNSA, per germline. The DNA for the CDR3 is TGTGCCAGCAGCTCCGGCACAGATACGCAGTATTTT. Translation: CASSSGTDTQYF.

The chain employs TRBV7-9 and TRBJ1-6; D might be TRBD1 (5 bases). From germline, CDR1 is SEHNR and CDR2 FQNEAQ (reference sequence). V gave up 5 bases and J gave up 9 bases, with 14 bases separating them. The CDR3 runs to 14 residues. Here the CDR3 DNA reads TGTGCCAGCAGCGCCGGGACTTGGGGTTCACCCCTCCACTTT. Residues: CASSAGTWGSPLHF.

This chain uses TRBV6-2 or TRBV6-3 with TRBJ2-1; the match to TRBD2 covers 9 bases. The CDR3 totals 15 residues. V gave up 6 bases and J gave up 8 bases; unmatched junction bases: 11. The germline gives CDR1 MNHEY, CDR2 SVGEGT. The CDR3 sequence: CASSPRGSGSYEQFF. DNA of the CDR3: TGTGCCAGCAGCCCTAGGGGTAGCGGGAGCTATGAGCAGTTCTTC.

The chain has TRBV14 and TRBJ2-7, with 13 bases aligning to TRBD2. The CDR3 contains 18 residues. From germline, CDR1 is SGHDN and CDR2 FVKESK. The V segment lost 4 bases and the J segment 3 bases; nucleotides outside the gene matches: 12. This chain's CDR3 is CASSPRALAGGLLYEQYF. DNA for the CDR3: TGTGCCAGCAGCCCGCGGGCACTAGCGGGAGGGCTCCTCTACGAGCAGTACTTC.

The chain employs TRBV6-5 and TRBJ1-6, with D possibly TRBD1 on 6 matching bases. CDR1 is MNHEY and CDR2 is SVGAGI in the germline V gene. The V and J ends lost 7 bases and 7 bases respectively, with 17 bases between them. This CDR3 is built from 15 residues. This CDR3 reads CASTYNGGGNSPLHF. DNA of the CDR3: TGTGCCAGCACCTATAATGGTGGGGGCAATTCACCCCTCCACTTT.

The V and J genes are TRBV27 and TRBJ2-7, with 13 bases that match TRBD2. Trimming took 4 bases from V and 1 from J; bases not matched to a gene: 7. The CDR3 spans 17 residues. Germline V gene data show CDR1 as MNHEY and CDR2 as SMNVEV (reference sequence). Here the CDR3 DNA reads TGTGCCAGCAGTTCGGGACTAGCGGGACTAATATCCTACGAGCAGTACTTC. Translating it yields CASSSGLAGLISYEQYF.

The gene calls are TRBV5-1 and TRBJ1-3; tentatively, D is TRBD1 (5 bases). This CDR3 contains 16 residues. CDR1 is SGHRS, CDR2 YFSETQ, per germline. V dropped 0 bases and J dropped 2 bases, with 12 bases sitting between them. The CDR3 here is CASSLAGGNPGNTIYF. The CDR3 region has the DNA TGCGCCAGCAGCTTGGCCGGGGGGAATCCTGGAAACACCATATATTTT.

In its sample, this clone was seen a few times. The gene calls are TRBV19 and TRBJ1-1; tentatively, D is TRBD1 (5 bases). The germline V gene encodes CDR1 LNHDA and CDR2 SQIVND (reference sequence). V was clipped by 3 bases and J by 5 bases, with 10 bases between them. The CDR3 runs to 13 residues. The CDR3, as DNA: TGTGCCAGTAGTATTCAGGGAGGAACTGAAGCTTTCTTT. It codes for CASSIQGGTEAFF.

J is TRBJ1-4 and V is TRBV21-1. TRBV21-1 has pseudogene status. This CDR3 has 19 residues. The CDR3, as DNA: TGTGCCAGCAGCAAAGATTCGTTCGGGGGGCCGCCGGCTAATGAAAAACTGTTTTTT. Protein sequence: CASSKDSFGGPPANEKLFF.

The chain has TRBV19 and TRBJ1-1, with TRBD1 matching over 11 bases. The CDR3 has 13 amino acids. Germline V gene lookup returns CDR1 LNHDA and CDR2 SQIVND (reference sequence). The V and J ends lost 4 bases and 11 bases, in that order; junction bases with no gene match: 6. DNA of the CDR3: TGTGCCAGTAGTACTGGGACAGGGGGGACGGCTTTCTTT. Translation: CASSTGTGGTAFF.

Only one count was recorded for this clone. V gene TRBV7-9 combines with J gene TRBJ2-5; 8 bases agree with TRBD2. The CDR3 totals 18 residues. With V trimmed by 0 bases and J by 1 base, 10 bases remained unmatched. Germline V gene sequence: CDR1 SEHNR, CDR2 FQNEAQ (reference sequence). CDR3 in amino acids: CASSLALRLAGLQETQYF. CDR3 nucleotides: TGTGCCAGCAGCTTAGCGTTACGGCTAGCGGGCCTCCAAGAGACCCAGTACTTC.

The rearrangement links TRBV5-1 to TRBJ2-2; TRBD2 might be the D (5 bases). Germline CDR1 reads SGHRS; CDR2 reads YFSETQ. V was clipped by 0 bases and J by 4 bases, with 13 bases between them. The CDR3 loop spans 16 amino acids. The CDR3 reads CASSLEKRWGTGELFF. Written as DNA, the CDR3 is TGCGCCAGCAGCTTGGAGAAGCGGTGGGGCACCGGGGAGCTGTTTTTT.

The V call is TRBV7-6, the J call TRBJ2-5; no reliable D call. Trimming pared 2 bases from V and 3 bases from J, leaving 4 bases between. The germline CDR1 and CDR2 sequences are SGHVS and FNYEAQ. This CDR3 region has 12 residues. CDR3 sequence (DNA): TGTGCCAGCAGCTTACTTAAAGAGACCCAGTACTTC. Protein sequence: CASSLLKETQYF.

V is TRBV9 and J is TRBJ2-2; tentatively, D is TRBD1 (5 bases). The germline V gene has CDR1 SGDLS and CDR2 YYNGEE. Trimming stripped 0 bases from V and 2 bases from J, with 8 bases between. CDR3 length: 15 amino acids. The CDR3 DNA is TGTGCCAGCAGCGTAGGCGACAGTAACACCGGGGAGCTGTTTTTT. The encoded protein is CASSVGDSNTGELFF.

The chain links TRBV7-2 to TRBJ1-4; TRBD1 matches 9 bases. Germline lookup yields CDR1 SGHTA and CDR2 FQGNSA. Trimming removed 1 base from V and 7 bases from J; junction bases left unmatched: 7. The CDR3 covers 16 residues. CDR3: CASSLGTGAVLEKLFF. The CDR3 DNA follows: TGTGCCAGCAGCTTAGGGACAGGGGCCGTGCTTGAAAAACTGTTTTTT.

The V call is TRBV7-3, the J call TRBJ2-2; 9 bases line up with TRBD1. The germline V gene encodes CDR1 SGHTA and CDR2 FQGTGA. The CDR3 totals 16 residues. With 5 bases clipped from V and 1 base from J, the junction kept 5 bases outside the gene matches. In nucleotides, the CDR3 is TGTGCCAGCAGCCCGCCGGGACAGGGGAACACCGGGGAGCTGTTTTTT. The encoded protein is CASSPPGQGNTGELFF.

The chain employs TRBV7-9 and TRBJ1-2, with D unclear. V gave up 3 bases and J gave up 4 bases, with 12 bases separating them. This CDR3 region has 14 residues. The germline CDR1 and CDR2 sequences are SEHNR and FQNEAQ (reference sequence). As DNA, the CDR3 is TGTGCCAGCAGCTTGTATCAGGCCAGCTATGGCTACACCTTC. Its protein product is CASSLYQASYGYTF. The whole variable domain, filled in from reference TRBV7-9 and TRBJ1-2, reads DTGVSQNPRHKITKRGQNVTFRCDPISEHNRLYWYRQTLGQGPEFLTYFQNEAQLEKSRLLSDRFSAERPKGSFSTLEIQRTEQGDSAMYLCASSLYQASYGYTFGSGTRLTVV.

This chain uses TRBV30 with TRBJ1-6; possibly TRBD1 for D (5 bases). The CDR3 totals 14 residues. Germline CDR1 is GTSNPN and CDR2 is SVGIG (reference sequence). The CDR3 sequence is CALRVGGGNSPLHF. CDR3 sequence (DNA): TGTGCTCTCCGGGTCGGGGGAGGTAATTCACCCCTCCACTTT.

The gene calls are TRBV3-1 (or the pseudogene TRBV3-2) and TRBJ2-3, with D perhaps TRBD2 (6 bases). The V gene's germline CDR1 is LGHDT and CDR2 YNNKEL (reference sequence). The CDR3 has 14 residues. V was cut by 6 bases and J by 0 bases, with 10 bases left in between. CDR3 DNA sequence: TGTGCCAGCAGACGCGGGACTAGCACAGATACGCAGTATTTT. This translates into CASRRGTSTDTQYF.

The gene calls are TRBV5-1 and TRBJ1-1, with unresolved D. The germline V and J ends were trimmed by 2 bases and 0 bases, with 5 bases remaining between them. CDR1 is SGHRS and CDR2 is YFSETQ in the germline V gene. This CDR3 has 13 residues. CDR3 DNA: TGCGCCAGCAGCTTTTCGGTGAACACTGAAGCTTTCTTT. Translated: CASSFSVNTEAFF.

This clone was found a few times. The CDR3 loop reads CASSSRLDTSNQPQHF. The CDR3 DNA reads TGTGCCAGTAGTTCCCGCCTCGACACGAGCAATCAGCCCCAGCATTTT. The V gene is TRBV19, the J gene TRBJ1-5; D is unresolved. There are 16 residues in the CDR3. V gave up 5 bases and J gave up 1 base, with 15 bases separating them. CDR1 and CDR2 (germline): LNHDA, SQIVND (reference sequence). Supplemented by reference TRBV19 and TRBJ1-5, the full variable domain reads DGGITQSPKYLFRKEGQNVTLSCEQNLNHDAMYWYRQDPGQGLRLIYYSQIVNDFQKGDIAEGYSVSREKKESFPLTVTSAQKNPTAFYLCASSSRLDTSNQPQHFGDGTRLSIL.

The chain employs TRBV5-1 and TRBJ1-5; D not certain. The V gene's germline CDR1 is SGHRS and CDR2 YFSETQ. V lost 2 bases, J lost 0 bases, and 15 bases lay in between. This CDR3 is built from 17 residues. The CDR3 DNA reads TGCGCCAGCAGCTTTATTACAGATCTTTATAGCAATCAGCCCCAGCATTTT. It is translated as CASSFITDLYSNQPQHF.

This sequence joins TRBV27 and TRBJ2-2; maybe TRBD1 (6 bases). CDR3 length: 16 residues. The germline gives CDR1 MNHEY, CDR2 SMNVEV (reference sequence). Trimming removed 3 bases from V and 8 bases from J, with 19 bases in between. The CDR3 region is CASSFPGTPMPGELFF. The CDR3 DNA reads as TGTGCCAGCAGTTTCCCCGGGACACCCATGCCAGGGGAGCTGTTTTTT.

The sample holds one count of this clone. The chain employs TRBV10-3 and TRBJ1-5; D is ambiguous. V shed 10 bases and J shed 1 base, with 20 bases lying between them. The length of the CDR3 is 16 residues. Germline loops: CDR1 ENHRY, CDR2 SYGVKD. The CDR3 DNA is TGTGCCAGCTCTTCGGCCGCGGGGATGAGCAATCAGCCCCAGCATTTT. Protein sequence: CASSSAAGMSNQPQHF.

In its sample, this clone was seen a few times. The chain links TRBV15 to TRBJ1-5; D not resolved. V gave up 0 bases and J gave up 0 bases, with 12 bases separating them. Germline assignment: CDR1 LNHNV and CDR2 YYDKDF (reference sequence). The length of the CDR3 is 17 residues. The CDR3 loop is CATSRERAGNSNQPQHF. CDR3 in DNA: TGTGCCACCAGCAGAGAAAGGGCCGGGAATAGCAATCAGCCCCAGCATTTT.